The clone carrying this TCR beta chain showed up many times. Researchers prepared the TCRbeta library using unique molecular identifiers, the study reports. TCRdb redid the calling of the PCR reads with MiXCR, one entry per CDR3 protein. This table holds about 270,000 distinct CDR3 sequences, about 10% found once. The data are from a study of T-cell reconstitution after alpha-beta-depleted transplantation in children. This CDR3 is 14 amino acids long. V dropped 1 base and J dropped 3 bases, with 10 bases sitting between them. Germline CDR1 is SGHTA and CDR2 is FQGNSA. The sequence came from a human donor who donated a stem cell graft to a child with SCID. The chain employs TRBV7-2 and TRBJ2-7; tentatively, D is TRBD2 (6 bases). The specimen comprised PBMCs from the stem cell graft donor, sampled from the stem cell graft. CDR3 sequence (DNA): TGTGCCAGCAGCTTAGGCTCCGGGAGCTACGAGCAGTACTTC. It specifies CASSLGSGSYEQYF.